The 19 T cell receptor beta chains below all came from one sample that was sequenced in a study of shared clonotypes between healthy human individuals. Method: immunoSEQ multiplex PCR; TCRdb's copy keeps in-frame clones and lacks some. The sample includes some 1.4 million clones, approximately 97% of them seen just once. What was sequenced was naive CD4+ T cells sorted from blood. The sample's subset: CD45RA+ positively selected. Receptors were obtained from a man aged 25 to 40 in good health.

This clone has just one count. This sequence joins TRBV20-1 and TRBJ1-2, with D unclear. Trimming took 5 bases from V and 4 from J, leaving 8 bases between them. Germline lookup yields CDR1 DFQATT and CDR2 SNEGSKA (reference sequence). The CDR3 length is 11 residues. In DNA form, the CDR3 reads TGCAGTGCTTACACACTCTATGGCTACACCTTC. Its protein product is CSAYTLYGYTF.

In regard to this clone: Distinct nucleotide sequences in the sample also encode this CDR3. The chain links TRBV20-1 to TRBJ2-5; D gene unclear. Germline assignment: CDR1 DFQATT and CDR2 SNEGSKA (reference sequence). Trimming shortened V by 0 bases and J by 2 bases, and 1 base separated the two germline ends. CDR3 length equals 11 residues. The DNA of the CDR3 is TGCAGTGCTAGAGAACAAGAGACCCAGTACTTC. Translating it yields CSAREQETQYF.

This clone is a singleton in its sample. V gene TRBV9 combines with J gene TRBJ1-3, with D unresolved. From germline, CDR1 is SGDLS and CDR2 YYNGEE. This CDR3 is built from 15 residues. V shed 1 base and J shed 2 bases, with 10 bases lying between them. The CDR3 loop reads CASSVRASAGNTIYF. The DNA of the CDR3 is TGTGCCAGCAGCGTACGGGCCTCGGCTGGAAACACCATATATTTT. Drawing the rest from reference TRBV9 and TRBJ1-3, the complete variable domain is DSGVTQTPKHLITATGQRVTLRCSPRSGDLSVYWYQQSLDQGLQFLIQYYNGEERAKGNILERFSAQQFPDLHSELNLSSLELGDSALYFCASSVRASAGNTIYFGEGSWLTVV.

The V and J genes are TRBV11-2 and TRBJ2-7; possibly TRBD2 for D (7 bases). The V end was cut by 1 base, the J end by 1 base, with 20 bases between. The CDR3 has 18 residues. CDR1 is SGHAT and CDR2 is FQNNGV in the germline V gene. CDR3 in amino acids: CASSLALSGGAVSYEQYF. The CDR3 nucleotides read TGTGCCAGCAGCTTAGCCCTGTCGGGGGGCGCAGTTTCCTACGAGCAGTACTTC.

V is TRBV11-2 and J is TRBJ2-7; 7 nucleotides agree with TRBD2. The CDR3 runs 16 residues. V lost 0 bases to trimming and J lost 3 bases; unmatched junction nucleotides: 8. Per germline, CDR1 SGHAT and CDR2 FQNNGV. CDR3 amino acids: CASSLDRSGTGYEQYF. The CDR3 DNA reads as TGTGCCAGCAGCTTAGATCGGAGCGGGACGGGCTACGAGCAGTACTTC.

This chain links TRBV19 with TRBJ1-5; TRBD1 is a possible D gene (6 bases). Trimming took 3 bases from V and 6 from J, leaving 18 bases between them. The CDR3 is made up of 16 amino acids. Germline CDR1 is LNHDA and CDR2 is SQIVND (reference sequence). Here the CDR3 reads CASSIGHNRVGQPQHF. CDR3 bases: TGTGCCAGTAGTATTGGGCACAACAGGGTCGGTCAGCCCCAGCATTTT.

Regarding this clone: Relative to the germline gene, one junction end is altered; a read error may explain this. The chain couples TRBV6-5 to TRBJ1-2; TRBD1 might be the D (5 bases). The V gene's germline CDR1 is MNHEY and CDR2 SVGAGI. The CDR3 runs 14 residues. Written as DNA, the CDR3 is TGTGCCAGCAGATACTCGGGACCGCACTATGGCTACACCTTC. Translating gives CASRYSGPHYGYTF.

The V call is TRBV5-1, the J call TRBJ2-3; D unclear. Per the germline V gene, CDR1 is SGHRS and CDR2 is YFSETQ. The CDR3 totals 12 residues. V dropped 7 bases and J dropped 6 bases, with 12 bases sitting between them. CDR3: CASGTAFDTQYF. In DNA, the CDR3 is TGCGCCAGCGGCACCGCTTTTGATACGCAGTATTTT.

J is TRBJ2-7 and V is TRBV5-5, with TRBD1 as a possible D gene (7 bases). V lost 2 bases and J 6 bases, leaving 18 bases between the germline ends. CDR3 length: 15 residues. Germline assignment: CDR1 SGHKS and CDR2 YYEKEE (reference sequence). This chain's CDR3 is CASSFGGTAVVEQYF. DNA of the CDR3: TGTGCCAGCAGCTTCGGCGGGACAGCCGTGGTCGAGCAGTACTTC. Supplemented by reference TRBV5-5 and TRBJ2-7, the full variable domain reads DAGVTQSPTHLIKTRGQQVTLRCSPISGHKSVSWYQQVLGQGPQFIFQYYEKEERGRGNFPDRFSARQFPNYSSELNVNALLLGDSALYLCASSFGGTAVVEQYFGPGTRLTVT.

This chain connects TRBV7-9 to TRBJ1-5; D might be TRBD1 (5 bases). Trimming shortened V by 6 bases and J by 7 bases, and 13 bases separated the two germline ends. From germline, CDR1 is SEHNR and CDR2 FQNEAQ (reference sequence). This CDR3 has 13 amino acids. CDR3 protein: CASSPGTQQPQHF. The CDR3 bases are TGTGCCAGCAGTCCCGGGACCCAACAGCCCCAGCATTTT.

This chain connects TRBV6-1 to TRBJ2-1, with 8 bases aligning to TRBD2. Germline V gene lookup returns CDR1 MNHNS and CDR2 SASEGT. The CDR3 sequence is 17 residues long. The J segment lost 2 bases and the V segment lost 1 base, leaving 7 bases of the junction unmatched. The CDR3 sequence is CASSEVMAGGPYNEQFF. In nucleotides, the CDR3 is TGTGCCAGCAGTGAAGTTATGGCGGGAGGCCCCTACAATGAGCAGTTCTTC.

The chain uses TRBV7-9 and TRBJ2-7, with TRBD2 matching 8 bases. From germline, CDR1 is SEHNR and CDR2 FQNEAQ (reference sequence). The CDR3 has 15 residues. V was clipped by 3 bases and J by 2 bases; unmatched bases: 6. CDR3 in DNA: TGTGCCAGCAGCTTTCTAGCGGGCCCCGCCTACGAGCAGTACTTC. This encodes CASSFLAGPAYEQYF. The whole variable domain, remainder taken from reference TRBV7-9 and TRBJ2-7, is DTGVSQNPRHKITKRGQNVTFRCDPISEHNRLYWYRQTLGQGPEFLTYFQNEAQLEKSRLLSDRFSAERPKGSFSTLEIQRTEQGDSAMYLCASSFLAGPAYEQYFGPGTRLTVT.

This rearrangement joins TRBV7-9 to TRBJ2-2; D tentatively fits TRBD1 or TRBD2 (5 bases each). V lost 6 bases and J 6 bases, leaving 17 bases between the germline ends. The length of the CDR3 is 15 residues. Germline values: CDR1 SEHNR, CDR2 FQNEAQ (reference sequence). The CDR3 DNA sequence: TGTGCCAGCAGACCAGGGTGGGGGTTCTCCGGGGAGCTGTTTTTT. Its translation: CASRPGWGFSGELFF.

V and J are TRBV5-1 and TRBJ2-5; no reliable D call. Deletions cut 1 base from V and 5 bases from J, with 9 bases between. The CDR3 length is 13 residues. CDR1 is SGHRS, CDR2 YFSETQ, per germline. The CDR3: CASSLFEGETQYF. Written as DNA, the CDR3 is TGCGCCAGCAGCTTGTTCGAAGGGGAGACCCAGTACTTC.

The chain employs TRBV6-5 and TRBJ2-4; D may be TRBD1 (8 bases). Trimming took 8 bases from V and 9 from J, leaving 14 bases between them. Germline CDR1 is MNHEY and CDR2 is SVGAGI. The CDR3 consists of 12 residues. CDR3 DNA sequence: TGTGCCAGCGGACAGGGAGGGGTCATTCAGTACTTC. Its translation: CASGQGGVIQYF.

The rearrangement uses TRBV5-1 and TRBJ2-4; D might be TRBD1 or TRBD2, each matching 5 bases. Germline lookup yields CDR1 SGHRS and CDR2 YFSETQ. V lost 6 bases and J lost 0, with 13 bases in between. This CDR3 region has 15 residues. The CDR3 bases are TGCGCCAGCAAGGGGACCCTGGGAGCCAAAAACATTCAGTACTTC. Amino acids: CASKGTLGAKNIQYF.

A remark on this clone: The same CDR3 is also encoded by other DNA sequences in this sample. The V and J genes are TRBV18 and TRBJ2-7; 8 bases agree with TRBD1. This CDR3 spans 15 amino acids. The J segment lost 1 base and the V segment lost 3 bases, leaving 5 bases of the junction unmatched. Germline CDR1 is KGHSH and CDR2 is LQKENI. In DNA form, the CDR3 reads TGTGCCAGCTCACCTGGGACAGGAGGATCCTACGAGCAGTACTTC. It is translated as CASSPGTGGSYEQYF.

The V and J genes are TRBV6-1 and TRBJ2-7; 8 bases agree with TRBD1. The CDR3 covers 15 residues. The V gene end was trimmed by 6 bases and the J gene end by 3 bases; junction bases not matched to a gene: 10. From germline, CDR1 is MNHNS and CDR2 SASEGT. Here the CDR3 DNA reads TGTGCCAGCAGGGGCGGCAGGGGGCCTGTCTACGAGCAGTACTTC. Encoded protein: CASRGGRGPVYEQYF.

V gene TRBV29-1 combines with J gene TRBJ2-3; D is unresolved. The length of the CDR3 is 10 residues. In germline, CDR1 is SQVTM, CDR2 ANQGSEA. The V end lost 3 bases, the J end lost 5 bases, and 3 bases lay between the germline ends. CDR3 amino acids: CSVDIDTQYF. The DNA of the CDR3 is TGCAGCGTTGATATAGATACGCAGTATTTT.